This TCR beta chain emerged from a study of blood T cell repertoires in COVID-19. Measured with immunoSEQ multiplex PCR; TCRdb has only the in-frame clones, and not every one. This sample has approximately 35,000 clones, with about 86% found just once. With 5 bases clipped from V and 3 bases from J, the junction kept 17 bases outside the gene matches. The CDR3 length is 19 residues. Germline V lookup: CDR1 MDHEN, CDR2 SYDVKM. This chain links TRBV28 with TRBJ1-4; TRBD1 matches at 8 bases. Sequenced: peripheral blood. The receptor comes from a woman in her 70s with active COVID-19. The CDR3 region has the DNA TGTGCCAGCAGTCCAAACCCGGGTGCGACAGGGGCGGCTAATGAAAAACTGTTTTTT. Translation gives CASSPNPGATGAANEKLFF.